This T cell receptor (beta chain) was retrieved from a study of T cells in women clearing cervical HPV infection (dated by TCRdb to the late 2010s). Study-level background: The cases were approximately 23 women with histologically confirmed HPV16-related CIN3 or worse, and 2 of those women had invasive cancers. As quality controls, five blinded duplicates were added to each group, bringing the total to about 60 samples made up of some 50 participants and 10 replicates. Nested within Costa Rica's Guanacaste HPV Natural History Study, an exploratory proof-of-principle case-control study compared TCR repertoires across cervical HPV16 outcomes. For cases, a median interval of roughly 150 days, with an interquartile range of about 90 to 210 days, was observed between lesion detection and blood sampling. The controls were some 23 women whose single incident HPV16 infection cleared within 12 months with no development of precancer or cancer. A median age of around 30 years was observed in cases versus 37 to 45 in controls, and no significant differences in baseline characteristics were found. Cases and controls were matched on age within five years and on year of sample collection. Case blood was taken at the visit when the lesion was first identified, whereas control blood was taken when infection was no longer detected. Since HLA typing was available for only a few women, HLA type could not be ruled out as a confounder. In the parent cohort, some 9,900 women aged 18 or older were enrolled in Guanacaste, Costa Rica, during 1993 to 1994 and then followed for under 8 years. General conclusions and limits of the study: The cross-sectional design could not show whether the associations came before the infection or were a result of it, and neither effector/memory subsets nor HPV-specific T cells were isolated. CIN3+ cases had significantly higher TCR repertoire richness than controls across sequencing depths, but evenness did not differ between the groups. Cases were distinguished from controls with an estimated AUC of roughly 0.79 by random forest classifiers combining richness and V gene abundances. Lower TRBV6-7 relative abundance was observed in cases than in controls (around 0.1% versus 0.15%; Bonferroni P = 0.0008). Because T-cell numbers per sample were unknown, differences in richness could reflect varying T-cell content rather than repertoire biology.

Comment on this clone: The clone's antigen remains unknown. The sequence runs out 3 residues before the end of the CDR3; the remainder is reconstructed from the germline J gene.

Every participant had a single incident cervical HPV16 infection, and women with prevalent HPV16 infections were excluded. Cervical HPV DNA was detected with MY09/MY11 PCR, and genotyping was done with dot-blot hybridization. Fifteen mL of heparinized blood was centrifuged, after which the buffy coat was aliquoted, frozen at -30 degrees C, and then stored at -80 degrees C. QIAGEN kits were used to extract genomic DNA from buffy coat specimens. TCR beta CDR3 regions were amplified by multiplex PCR using the immunoSEQ assay from an average of roughly 1,300 ng genomic DNA per sample. Primer bias was corrected in the assay by using a complete synthetic TCR repertoire to establish an amplification baseline. The amplicons were sequenced on the Illumina platform. Turning to the authors' computational methods: Error correction of the sequences involved clustering with frequency ratios plus a modified nearest-neighbor algorithm, after which the sequences were analyzed in the immunoSEQ Analyzer using IMGT gene definitions. At each rarefaction depth, TCR richness and evenness were averaged over 20 rarefaction repeats, and samples with fewer sequences than the depth were excluded. V, D and J gene relative abundances were compared between groups with Wilcoxon rank sum tests, applying FDR correction. For the blinded duplicates, the intraclass correlation was over 95% for TCR richness and averaged roughly 79% across roughly 72 gene segments. In TCRdb, the immuneACCESS table is reduced to in-frame sequences with V and J assigned. These tables do not hold every clone; where another copy was compared, an unresolved V gene accounts for under half, and the others remain unexplained. The D gene and trimming were derived from the DNA, and the V and J assignments and clone size from that table. In this sample's table one finds tens of thousands of clones. The ten largest clones capture 3.1% of the sample.

CDR1 and CDR2 were assigned from the germline V gene as ENHRY and SYGVKD. From its cysteine to its phenylalanine, the CDR3 spans 18 amino acids. The CDR3 was read in part: 45 bases, with the frame set at base 1. The V and J ends are trimmed by 0 bases and 3 bases, leaving 20 bases between them. This sequence originates from a woman aged 18 to 75 with a cervical HPV16 infection that either progressed to CIN3+ or cleared (not recorded which). The sample was blood buffy coat. The V gene is TRBV10-3 and the J gene is TRBJ1-1, with TRBD1 as a weak D call on 6 bases. The CDR3 bases that were read are TGTGCCATCAGTGAGTCGACCTTAGCGGGGGGGCTGTACACTGAA. Translated, it reads CAISESTLAGGLYTE. In full, the CDR3 reads CAISESTLAGGLYTEAFF.